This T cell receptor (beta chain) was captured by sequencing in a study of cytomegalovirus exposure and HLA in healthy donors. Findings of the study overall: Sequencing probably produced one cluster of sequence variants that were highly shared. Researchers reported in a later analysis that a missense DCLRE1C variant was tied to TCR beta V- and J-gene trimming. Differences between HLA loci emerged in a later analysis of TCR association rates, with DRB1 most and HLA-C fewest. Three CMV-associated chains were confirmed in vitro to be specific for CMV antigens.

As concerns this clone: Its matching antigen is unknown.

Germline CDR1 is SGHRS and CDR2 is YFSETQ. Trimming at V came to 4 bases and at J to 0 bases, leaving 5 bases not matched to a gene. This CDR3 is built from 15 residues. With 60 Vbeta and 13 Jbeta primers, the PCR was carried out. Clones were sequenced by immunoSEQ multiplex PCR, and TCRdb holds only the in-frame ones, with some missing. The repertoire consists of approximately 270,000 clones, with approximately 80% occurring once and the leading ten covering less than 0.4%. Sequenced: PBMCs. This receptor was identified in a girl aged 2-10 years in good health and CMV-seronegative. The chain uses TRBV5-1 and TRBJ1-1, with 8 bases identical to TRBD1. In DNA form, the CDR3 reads TGCGCCAGCAGCGCGGACAGGGTTATGAACACTGAAGCTTTCTTT. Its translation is CASSADRVMNTEAFF. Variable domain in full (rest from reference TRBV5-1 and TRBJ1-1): KAGVTQTPRYLIKTRGQQVTLSCSPISGHRSVSWYQQTPGQGLQFLFEYFSETQRNKGNFPGRFSGRQFSNSRSEMNVSTLELGDSALYLCASSADRVMNTEAFFGQGTRLTVV.